These T cell receptor beta chains were read from a single sample in a study of blood T cell repertoires in COVID-19. Produced via immunoSEQ multiplex PCR; TCRdb's table is partial and in-frame only. The table includes around 300,000 clones, around four fifths detected once. What was sequenced was peripheral blood. These receptors were obtained from a man younger than 45 with active or convalescent COVID-19. Both conserved end residues are part of each CDR3. A D gene is named only where the DNA matches it firmly. Clone size appears in some rows only: once, few, many, or a class for an expanded clone.

D	V	length	size	J	DNA	CDR3
TRBD1	TRBV28	13	few	TRBJ2-3	TGTGCCAGCAGTCCACAGGGGACAGATACGCAGTATTTT	CASSPQGTDTQYF
.	TRBV30	13	.	TRBJ2-3	TGTGCCTGGAGTCTTGGGGGCACGGATACGCAGTATTTT	CAWSLGGTDTQYF
.	TRBV24-1	15	.	TRBJ2-1	TGTGCCACCAGTGATTTCTGGGTCCCCCGGGGTGAGCAGTTCTTC	CATSDFWVPRGEQFF
.	TRBV2	15	.	TRBJ2-2	TGTGCCAGCAAGTTGGGGGGATGGGACCCCGGGGAGCTGTTTTTT	CASKLGGWDPGELFF
.	TRBV28	14	.	TRBJ2-1	TGTGCCAGCAGTCCCCCAGGAGGGATCAATGAGCAGTTCTTC	CASSPPGGINEQFF
.	TRBV18	12	.	TRBJ2-1	TGTGCCAGCTCACCCGGGGAAAATGAGCAGTTCTTC	CASSPGENEQFF
TRBD1	TRBV6-5	15	.	TRBJ1-2	TGTGCCAGCAGTTACTCAACAGGGGACAACTATGGCTACACCTTC	CASSYSTGDNYGYTF
TRBD1	TRBV5-5	17	.	TRBJ2-5	TGTGCCAGCAGCCCCGGGGCCAACAGGGGGCCCCAAGAGACCCAGTACTTC	CASSPGANRGPQETQYF
TRBD2	TRBV5-1	18	.	TRBJ2-1	TGCGCCAGCAGCCTAGGAGACAGGGGACTAGCGGGAGACAATGAGCAGTTCTTC	CASSLGDRGLAGDNEQFF
.	TRBV6-2/TRBV6-3	13	.	TRBJ2-1	TGTGCCAGCAGTTGGGAGACAGGAAATGAGCAGTTCTTC	CASSWETGNEQFF
TRBD2	TRBV7-2	17	.	TRBJ2-2	TGTGCCAGCAGCCTTCGGACTAGCGGGAGTGGAACCGGGGAGCTGTTTTTT	CASSLRTSGSGTGELFF
.	TRBV6-2/TRBV6-3	16	.	TRBJ2-3	TGTGCCAGCAGTACTATAGCGAGGGGGGGTACAGATACGCAGTATTTT	CASSTIARGGTDTQYF
.	TRBV5-1	14	.	TRBJ1-4	TGCGCCAGCAGCTTGGCCGGAGGAGGGGAAAAACTGTTTTTT	CASSLAGGGEKLFF
.	TRBV29-1	13	.	TRBJ1-5	TGCAGCGCACGGGGAGGGGACGGGCAGCCCCAGCATTTT	CSARGGDGQPQHF
.	TRBV6-5	16	.	TRBJ2-3	TGTGCCAGCAGTTATGAGGGGGGGTGGGTCACAGATACGCAGTATTTT	CASSYEGGWVTDTQYF
.	TRBV7-9	15	.	TRBJ1-2	TGTGCCAGCAGCCCGCCCCCCGGGCTCAAGGGGGGCTACACCTTC	CASSPPPGLKGGYTF
TRBD1	TRBV5-1	16	.	TRBJ1-1	TGCGCCAGCAGCTTGGTGACAGGGTCCCTGAACACTGAAGCTTTCTTT	CASSLVTGSLNTEAFF
.	TRBV28	11	.	TRBJ2-2	TGTGCCAGCAGAATAACCGGGGAGCTGTTTTTT	CASRITGELFF
.	TRBV5-4	16	.	TRBJ2-5	TGTGCCAGCAGCTTGGGGGGTTGGACTACTCAAGAGACCCAGTACTTC	CASSLGGWTTQETQYF
TRBD2	TRBV3-1/TRBV3-2	19	.	TRBJ2-5	TGTGCCAGCAGCCAAGAACGGGCTAGCGGGGGGATGTCCCGGGAGACCCAGTACTTC	CASSQERASGGMSRETQYF
TRBD2	TRBV19	20	.	TRBJ2-5	TGTGCCAGTAGTACCGGGGCCCTAGCGGGATTAGGGGGTTCGGAAGAGACCCAGTACTTC	CASSTGALAGLGGSEETQYF
TRBD2	TRBV4-2	16	.	TRBJ2-1	TGTGCCAGCAGCCAGGGAAGCGGGGGGAACTACAATGAGCAGTTCTTC	CASSQGSGGNYNEQFF
TRBD2	TRBV5-8	14	.	TRBJ2-7	TGTGCCAGCCATCACGATGGGGGGGCCTACGAGCAGTACTTC	CASHHDGGAYEQYF
TRBD1	TRBV9	16	.	TRBJ1-3	TGTGCCAGCAGCGTAAAGGGACAGGGGGCGTCGAACACCATATATTTT	CASSVKGQGASNTIYF
TRBD1	TRBV16	15	.	TRBJ1-2	TGTGCCAGCAGCCACGAGGGACAGATCCTTCGGGGCTACACCTTC	CASSHEGQILRGYTF
TRBD2	TRBV28	16	.	TRBJ2-7	TGTGCCAGCAGTTTATCGGCGGGAGGGGCCCCCTACGAGCAGTACTTC	CASSLSAGGAPYEQYF
.	TRBV6-5	13	.	TRBJ1-1	TGTGCCAGCAGTCAGGGGCCGAACACTGAAGCTTTCTTT	CASSQGPNTEAFF
.	TRBV19	13	.	TRBJ1-1	TGTGCCAGTAATGGACAGATGAACACTGAAGCTTTCTTT	CASNGQMNTEAFF
TRBD1	TRBV11-3	20	.	TRBJ1-5	TGTGCCAGCAGATTTCGGTTGGTGGAACTCGACAGGGAAGGCAATCAGCCCCAGCATTTT	CASRFRLVELDREGNQPQHF
.	TRBV24-1	13	.	TRBJ1-1	TGTGCCACCAGAAGAGCCTCCAGCGCTGAAGCTTTCTTT	CATRRASSAEAFF
.	TRBV4-3	15	.	TRBJ1-2	TGCGCCAGCAGCCAAGAGTGGGGGCGCGGCTATGGCTACACCTTC	CASSQEWGRGYGYTF
TRBD1	TRBV13	15	few	TRBJ2-1	TGTGCCAGCACCCATCGGGACAGGGTCTACAATGAGCAGTTCTTC	CASTHRDRVYNEQFF
.	TRBV11-3	15	once	TRBJ2-5	TGTGCCAGCAGCTTAGATCATAAAGGGGTAGAGACCCAGTACTTC	CASSLDHKGVETQYF
TRBD1	TRBV10-2	17	.	TRBJ2-1	TGCGCCAGCACCTACCCCAAGCCCGGGACAGGGGTCCATGAGCAGTTCTTC	CASTYPKPGTGVHEQFF
.	TRBV7-9	15	.	TRBJ1-6	TGTGCCAGCAGCTTAGGGTCGGGAGCCAATTCACCCCTCCACTTT	CASSLGSGANSPLHF
.	TRBV12-3/TRBV12-4	13	.	TRBJ2-3	TGTGCCAGCAGTTTGGACTCAACAGATACGCAGTATTTT	CASSLDSTDTQYF
.	TRBV28	12	.	TRBJ1-3	TGTGCCAGCATCGGGGGGTTAAACACCATATATTTT	CASIGGLNTIYF
.	TRBV5-1	13	.	TRBJ1-6	TGCGCCAGCAGCTTGGCCGAGGGCTCACCCCTCCACTTT	CASSLAEGSPLHF
.	TRBV12-3/TRBV12-4	11	.	TRBJ1-5	TGTGCCAGCAGCCTTGACGGGAGAGGGCATTTT	CASSLDGRGHF
.	TRBV5-4	13	.	TRBJ2-7	TGTGCCAGCAGCTTTCCAGGGGCCTACGAGCAGTACTTC	CASSFPGAYEQYF
.	TRBV11-3	13	.	TRBJ1-1	TGTGCCAGCCGTCAGGGTGTGCAAACTGAAGCTTTCTTT	CASRQGVQTEAFF
.	TRBV9	16	.	TRBJ2-7	TGTGCCAGCAGCGTAGGAGGCGGGGTTAGCTCCTACGAGCAGTACTTC	CASSVGGGVSSYEQYF
.	TRBV11-2	15	few	TRBJ1-6	TGTGCCAGCAGCTTAGGCCCTGCGGCATCTTCACCCCTCCACTTT	CASSLGPAASSPLHF
.	TRBV18	15	.	TRBJ1-4	TGTGCCAGCTCACCACAGGGGCCCCCGACACAAAAACTGTTTTTT	CASSPQGPPTQKLFF
.	TRBV24-1	11	.	TRBJ2-3	TGTGCCACCCGGGGGTCAGATACGCAGTATTTT	CATRGSDTQYF
TRBD2	TRBV29-1	13	.	TRBJ2-1	TGCAGCGTGGGACTAGCGGACTACAATGAGCAGTTCTTC	CSVGLADYNEQFF
.	TRBV6-5	15	.	TRBJ2-7	TGTGCCAGCAGCAAAGGTTGGACATCGACCTACGAGCAGTACTTC	CASSKGWTSTYEQYF
.	TRBV3-1/TRBV3-2	16	few	TRBJ1-1	TGTGCCAGCAGCTGGGATGGGGGGATGGGGAACACTGAAGCTTTCTTT	CASSWDGGMGNTEAFF
.	TRBV5-6	13	.	TRBJ1-2	TGTGCCAGCACCTTGTCATCGAGCTATGGCTACACCTTC	CASTLSSSYGYTF
TRBD2	TRBV24-1	16	.	TRBJ2-3	TGTGCCACCAGTGACTGGGGGCTAGCGGGATTAGATACGCAGTATTTT	CATSDWGLAGLDTQYF
.	TRBV5-1	15	.	TRBJ1-1	TGCGCCAGCTGCCGGGGGGTTGGGATGAACACTGAAGCTTTCTTT	CASCRGVGMNTEAFF
.	TRBV2	20	few	TRBJ1-1	TGTGCCAGCAGTTCCCTATGGGGGGGGCCCGACTCCGGAAGGAACACTGAAGCTTTCTTT	CASSSLWGGPDSGRNTEAFF